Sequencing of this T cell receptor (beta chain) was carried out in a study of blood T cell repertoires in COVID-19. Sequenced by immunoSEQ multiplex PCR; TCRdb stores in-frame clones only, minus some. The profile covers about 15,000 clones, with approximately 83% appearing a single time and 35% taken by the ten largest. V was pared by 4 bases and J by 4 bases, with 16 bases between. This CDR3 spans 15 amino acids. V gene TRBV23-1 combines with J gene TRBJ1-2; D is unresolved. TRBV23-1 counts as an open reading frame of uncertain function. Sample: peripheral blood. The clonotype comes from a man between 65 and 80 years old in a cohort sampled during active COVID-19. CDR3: CASSPLAHRVYGYTF. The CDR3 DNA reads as TGCGCCAGCAGTCCCCTCGCCCACAGAGTCTATGGCTACACCTTC.